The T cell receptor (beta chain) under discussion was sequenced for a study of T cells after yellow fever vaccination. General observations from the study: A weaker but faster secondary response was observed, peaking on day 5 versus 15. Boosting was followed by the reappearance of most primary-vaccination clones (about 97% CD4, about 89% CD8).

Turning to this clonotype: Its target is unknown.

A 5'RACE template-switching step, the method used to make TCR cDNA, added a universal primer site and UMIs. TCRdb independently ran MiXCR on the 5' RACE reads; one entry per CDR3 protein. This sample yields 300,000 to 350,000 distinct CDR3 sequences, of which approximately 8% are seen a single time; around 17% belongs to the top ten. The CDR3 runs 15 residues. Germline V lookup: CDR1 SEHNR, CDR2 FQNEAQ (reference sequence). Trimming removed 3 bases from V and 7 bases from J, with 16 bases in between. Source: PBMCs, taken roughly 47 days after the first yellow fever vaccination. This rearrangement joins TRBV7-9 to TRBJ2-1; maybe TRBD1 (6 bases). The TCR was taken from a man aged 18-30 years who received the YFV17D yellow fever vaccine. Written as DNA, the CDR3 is TGTGCCAGCAGCTTGGGGGCCCAGATGGGAAATGAGCAGTTCTTC. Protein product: CASSLGAQMGNEQFF.